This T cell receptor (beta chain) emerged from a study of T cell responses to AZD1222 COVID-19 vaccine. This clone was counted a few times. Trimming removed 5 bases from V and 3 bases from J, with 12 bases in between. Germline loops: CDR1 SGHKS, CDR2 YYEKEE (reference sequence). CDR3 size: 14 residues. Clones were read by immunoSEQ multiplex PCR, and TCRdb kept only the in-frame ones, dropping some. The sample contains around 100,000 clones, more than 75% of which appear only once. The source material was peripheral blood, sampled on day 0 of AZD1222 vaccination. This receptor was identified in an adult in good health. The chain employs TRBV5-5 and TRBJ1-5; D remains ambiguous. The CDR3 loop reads CASSGPDPNQPQHF. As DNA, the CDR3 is TGTGCCAGCAGTGGACCCGACCCCAATCAGCCCCAGCATTTT.